The entry below describes one T cell receptor (beta chain). The antigen remains unidentified. The sample comes from a study of shared clonotypes between healthy human individuals. Overall study: The cohort had a couple of women and three men, ages 18 to 49. Regarding the study as a whole: Richness estimates generally favored naive over memory subsets. Sorted-subset sequencing was shown by rarefaction to be incomplete despite large depth.

This CDR3 is built from 16 residues. V dropped 3 bases and J dropped 6; count of bases not matched to a gene: 11. Germline V lookup: CDR1 LNHDA, CDR2 SQIVND (reference sequence). It was into CD45RA+ naive and CD45RA-negative memory subsets that the CD4+ cells were split. Here immunoSEQ multiplex PCR was the method, and the copy in TCRdb shows in-frame clones only, minus some. The data contain about 980,000 clones, roughly 72% of them singletons. The sequence derives from a man younger than 30 in good health. Sequenced: memory CD4+ T cells sorted from blood. Noted subset: CD45RA-negative fraction. The chain is built from TRBV19 and TRBJ2-3; 8 nucleotides agree with TRBD2. The CDR3 bases are TGTGCCAGTAGTATCCGAGGGGGAGCGGGAGTGGATACGCAGTATTTT. Encoded protein: CASSIRGGAGVDTQYF.